This T cell receptor beta chain stems from a study of T cell responses to AZD1222 COVID-19 vaccine. Study summary: Second-dose groups at about 4 or about 12 weeks were pooled. Study results and limitations: Distributed over spike, vaccine-associated CD4 TCRs predominated at 160-218 and 743-854.

Per germline, CDR1 KGHSH and CDR2 LQKENI. Trimming took off 6 bases at V and 3 bases at J, with 6 bases between the two ends. This CDR3 is 13 amino acids long. The method was immunoSEQ multiplex PCR; TCRdb's version includes in-frame clones alone and lacks a portion of them. The repertoire holds about 56,000 clones, about 90% seen once, with 16% in the top ten. Regarding this clone: Its specificity is unknown. Other DNA sequences within the sample encode an identical CDR3.

Material: peripheral blood, obtained on day 0 of AZD1222 vaccination. This receptor was taken from an adult in good health. The gene calls are TRBV18 and TRBJ1-6; D not certain. This CDR3 is CASSPGYNSPLHF. The CDR3 DNA follows: TGTGCCAGCTCTCCGGGCTATAATTCACCCCTCCACTTT.